Shown below are 19 T cell receptor beta chains from a single sample sequenced in a study of neoadjuvant anti-PD-1 for oral cavity cancer. The protocol was immunoSEQ multiplex PCR, while the TCRdb copy is restricted to in-frame clones and leaves out a portion. The sample holds approximately 13,000 clones; about 74% are singletons and the top ten take more than 3%. Time point reported: after neoadjuvant nivolumab, at surgical resection. Sample: PBMCs, taken after nivolumab (anti-PD-1) treatment. The receptors originated from a person between 40 and 79 years old with oral cavity squamous cell carcinoma.

This clone was seen a few times. The J gene is TRBJ1-5, the V gene TRBV30; D gene unclear. The CDR3 is made up of 14 amino acids. V lost 2 bases to trimming and J lost 7 bases, with 15 bases between them. The germline CDR1 and CDR2 sequences are GTSNPN and SVGIG (reference sequence). The CDR3 DNA reads as TGTGCCTGGAGTAAAGGAGGCGGCCGGCAGCCCCAGCATTTT. As protein: CAWSKGGGRQPQHF.

This chain links TRBV6-5 with TRBJ2-3; D is undetermined. This CDR3 region has 14 residues. The V gene's germline CDR1 is MNHEY and CDR2 SVGAGI. The V and J ends lost 2 bases and 7 bases respectively, with 13 bases between them. The CDR3, as DNA: TGTGCCAGCAGTTACGGGTTGGATGCAAATACGCAGTATTTT. Amino acids: CASSYGLDANTQYF.

The rearrangement links TRBV19 to TRBJ2-2; tentative D call: TRBD1 (6 bases). The CDR3 runs to 13 residues. The germline CDR1 and CDR2 sequences are LNHDA and SQIVND (reference sequence). V was trimmed by 3 bases and J by 10 bases, leaving 12 bases between them. The CDR3 DNA is TGTGCCAGTAGTATTAACAGGGCCGCGGAGCTGTTTTTT. Amino acids: CASSINRAAELFF.

This rearrangement joins TRBV7-9 to TRBJ2-3; D is undetermined. V gave up 5 bases and J gave up 4 bases, with 10 bases separating them. This CDR3 contains 13 residues. Germline CDR1 reads SEHNR; CDR2 reads FQNEAQ (reference sequence). The CDR3 region is CASSLSASDTQYF. CDR3 coding DNA: TGTGCCAGCAGCCTTTCGGCTTCAGATACGCAGTATTTT.

J is TRBJ2-1 and V is TRBV10-3, with 9 bases lining up with TRBD1. Trimming at V came to 6 bases and at J to 4 bases, leaving 4 bases not matched to a gene. The CDR3 is 14 amino acids. Per the germline V gene, CDR1 is ENHRY and CDR2 is SYGVKD. The CDR3 sequence is CAIRPGQGYNEQFF. The CDR3 bases are TGTGCCATCAGACCGGGACAGGGTTACAATGAGCAGTTCTTC.

This clone was observed a handful of times. The V gene is TRBV10-3, the J gene TRBJ2-7; maybe TRBD2 (5 bases). CDR3 size: 16 residues. Between the trimmed V and J ends, which lost 0 bases and 4 bases, there was a span of 16 bases. Germline-derived CDR1 and CDR2 are ENHRY and SYGVKD. In DNA form, the CDR3 reads TGTGCCATCAGTGAGTCTCCTCTAGAGTCGGGGTACGAGCAGTACTTC. It specifies CAISESPLESGYEQYF.

V usage is TRBV11-2 and J usage is TRBJ2-5; the D is unclear. Germline lookup yields CDR1 SGHAT and CDR2 FQNNGV. Trimming left V 1 base short and J 2 bases short, with 5 bases between. This CDR3 is 13 amino acids long. CDR3 in DNA: TGTGCCAGCAGCTTAGGTTTTCAAGAGACCCAGTACTTC. Protein sequence: CASSLGFQETQYF.

The chain uses TRBV27 and TRBJ1-1; tentatively, D is TRBD1 (6 bases). Germline CDR1 is MNHEY and CDR2 is SMNVEV (reference sequence). Between the trimmed V and J ends, which lost 4 bases and 5 bases, there was a span of 11 bases. The CDR3 runs to 13 residues. The CDR3 loop is CASSWGLETEAFF. DNA of the CDR3: TGTGCCAGCAGTTGGGGGCTGGAGACTGAAGCTTTCTTT.

The rearrangement joins TRBV5-1 to TRBJ1-1; TRBD1 is a possible D gene (6 bases). Germline values: CDR1 SGHRS, CDR2 YFSETQ. The CDR3 runs 15 residues. Trimming pared 0 bases from V and 4 bases from J, leaving 13 bases between. The CDR3 bases are TGCGCCAGCAGCTTGGCCCAGGGGTTGAGCACTGAAGCTTTCTTT. It specifies CASSLAQGLSTEAFF. Complete variable domain (other parts from reference TRBV5-1 and TRBJ1-1): KAGVTQTPRYLIKTRGQQVTLSCSPISGHRSVSWYQQTPGQGLQFLFEYFSETQRNKGNFPGRFSGRQFSNSRSEMNVSTLELGDSALYLCASSLAQGLSTEAFFGQGTRLTVV.

The chain carries TRBV19 and TRBJ1-1; TRBD1 aligns across 7 bases. The CDR3 length is 15 residues. Trimming cost V 4 bases and J 4 bases; bases outside gene matches: 9. Germline V gene data show CDR1 as LNHDA and CDR2 as SQIVND (reference sequence). For the CDR3, the DNA is TGTGCCAGTAGTACAACAGGGGTTGGGGGCACTGAAGCTTTCTTT. Its translation is CASSTTGVGGTEAFF. Based on the CDR3 plus reference TRBV19 and TRBJ1-1, the full variable domain is DGGITQSPKYLFRKEGQNVTLSCEQNLNHDAMYWYRQDPGQGLRLIYYSQIVNDFQKGDIAEGYSVSREKKESFPLTVTSAQKNPTAFYLCASSTTGVGGTEAFFGQGTRLTVV.

The chain is built from TRBV18 and TRBJ1-1; D unresolved. V was trimmed by 4 bases and J by 0 bases, leaving 9 bases between them. The V gene's germline CDR1 is KGHSH and CDR2 LQKENI. This CDR3 spans 14 amino acids. CDR3 nucleotide sequence: TGTGCCAGCTCACGATCTGGAGTGAACACTGAAGCTTTCTTT. Amino acid sequence: CASSRSGVNTEAFF.

This sequence joins TRBV29-1 and TRBJ2-7, with unresolved D. Trimming removed 2 bases at V and 0 bases at J, with 14 bases between. Germline V gives CDR1 SQVTM, CDR2 ANQGSEA. The CDR3 sequence is 15 residues long. The CDR3 region is CSVETGRPYSYEQYF. The CDR3 nucleotides are TGCAGCGTTGAAACGGGCAGGCCCTACTCCTACGAGCAGTACTTC.

This clone appeared a few times. V usage is TRBV20-1 and J usage is TRBJ2-7; the D is unclear. The CDR3 covers 11 residues. In germline, CDR1 is DFQATT, CDR2 SNEGSKA (reference sequence). V was pared by 6 bases and J by 2 bases, with 8 bases between. Here the CDR3 reads CSATDAYEQYF. The CDR3 DNA follows: TGCAGTGCCACGGACGCCTACGAGCAGTACTTC.

The genes are TRBV19 and TRBJ1-2; 11 nucleotides match TRBD1. V lost 6 bases, J lost 7 bases, and 13 bases stayed unmatched. The CDR3 runs to 16 residues. Germline V lookup: CDR1 LNHDA, CDR2 SQIVND (reference sequence). CDR3 sequence reads: CASRPSGTGGIGGYTF. CDR3 sequence (DNA): TGTGCCAGTAGACCCTCCGGGACAGGGGGGATTGGTGGCTACACCTTC.

The V call is TRBV29-1, the J call TRBJ2-1, with TRBD1 matching over 8 bases. The germline gives CDR1 SQVTM, CDR2 ANQGSEA. The trim removed 6 bases at V and 4 bases at J, leaving 5 bases unmatched. The CDR3 length is 13 residues. This chain's CDR3 is CSVGQAGYNEQFF. CDR3 sequence (DNA): TGCAGCGTGGGACAGGCGGGGTACAATGAGCAGTTCTTC.

The rearrangement joins TRBV10-2 to TRBJ2-7, with D perhaps matching TRBD2 (5 bases). CDR3 length equals 14 residues. The germline gives CDR1 WSHSY, CDR2 SAAADI. With 3 bases removed from V and 1 base from J, the gap between germline ends came to 10 bases. The CDR3 spells CASSDWGVSYEQYF. The CDR3 bases are TGCGCCAGCAGTGACTGGGGAGTATCCTACGAGCAGTACTTC.

V usage is TRBV11-2 and J usage is TRBJ1-3, with D tentatively TRBD1 (5 bases). CDR1 is SGHAT, CDR2 FQNNGV, per germline. Trimming removed 4 bases from V and 4 bases from J, with 14 bases in between. The CDR3 is 15 amino acids. The DNA for the CDR3 is TGTGCCAGCAGCTCTGAACCCAGGGCCGGAAACACCATATATTTT. Residues: CASSSEPRAGNTIYF.

The chain combines TRBV7-2 with TRBJ1-5; the D is unclear. Looked up from germline, CDR1 is SGHTA and CDR2 is FQGNSA. The CDR3 totals 13 residues. The V end lost 1 base, the J end lost 3 bases, and 4 bases lay between the germline ends. Here the CDR3 reads CASSLVPNQPQHF. As DNA, the CDR3 is TGTGCCAGCAGCTTAGTTCCCAATCAGCCCCAGCATTTT.

This clone was observed a handful of times. This chain uses TRBV7-3 with TRBJ2-1, with 7 bases aligning to TRBD2. Looked up from germline, CDR1 is SGHTA and CDR2 is FQGTGA. CDR3 size: 14 residues. The V gene end was trimmed by 5 bases and the J gene end by 7 bases; junction bases not matched to a gene: 8. The CDR3 sequence: CASSPIGEGNEQFF. The CDR3 nucleotides are TGTGCCAGCAGCCCAATCGGGGAGGGGAATGAGCAGTTCTTC. Combining the CDR3 with reference TRBV7-3 and TRBJ2-1 gives the whole variable domain GAGVSQTPSNKVTEKGKYVELRCDPISGHTALYWYRQSLGQGPEFLIYFQGTGAADDSGLPNDRFFAVRPEGSVSTLKIQRTERGDSAVYLCASSPIGEGNEQFFGPGTRLTVL.